Sequencing of this T cell receptor beta chain was carried out in a study of CD8+CD57+ T cells in acquired aplastic anemia. Trimming stripped 8 bases from V and 1 base from J, with 15 bases between. The CDR3 totals 14 residues. Germline CDR1 is MNHNS and CDR2 is SASEGT. The template used for profiling TCR beta VDJ and CDR3 was genomic DNA. Each CDR3 protein is one row after TCRdb ran MiXCR on the reads. This sample has around 200,000 distinct CDR3 sequences, with less than 70% found just once. J is TRBJ2-7 and V is TRBV6-1; a possible D gene is TRBD1 (6 bases). Sequencing was performed on sorted CD4+, CD8+, or CD8+CD57+ T cells (not recorded which) from PBMCs. The receptor was isolated from a human donor in good health, serving as a control. The CDR3 nucleotides are TGTGCCAGCCACCGGGGCCAGGGGTCCTACGAGCAGTACTTC. Amino acid sequence: CASHRGQGSYEQYF.